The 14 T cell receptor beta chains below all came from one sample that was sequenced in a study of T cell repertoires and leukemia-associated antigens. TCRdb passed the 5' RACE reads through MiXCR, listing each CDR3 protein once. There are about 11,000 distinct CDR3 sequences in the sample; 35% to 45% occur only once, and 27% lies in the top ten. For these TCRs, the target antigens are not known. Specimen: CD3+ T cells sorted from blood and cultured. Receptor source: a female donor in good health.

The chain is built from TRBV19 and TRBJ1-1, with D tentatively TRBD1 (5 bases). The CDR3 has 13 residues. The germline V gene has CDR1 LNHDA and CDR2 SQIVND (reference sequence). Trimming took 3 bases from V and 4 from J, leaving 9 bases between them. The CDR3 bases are TGTGCCAGTAGTATTGACAGAGGCACTGAAGCTTTCTTT. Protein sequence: CASSIDRGTEAFF.

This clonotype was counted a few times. DNA of the CDR3: TGCAGTGCTAGGGGGACTAGCGATTACGAGCAGTACTTC. Its translation: CSARGTSDYEQYF. The V and J genes are TRBV20-1 and TRBJ2-7; 10 bases are shared with TRBD2. CDR1 is DFQATT, CDR2 SNEGSKA, per germline (reference sequence). The CDR3 runs 13 residues. V gave up 3 bases and J gave up 4 bases; unmatched junction bases: 3.

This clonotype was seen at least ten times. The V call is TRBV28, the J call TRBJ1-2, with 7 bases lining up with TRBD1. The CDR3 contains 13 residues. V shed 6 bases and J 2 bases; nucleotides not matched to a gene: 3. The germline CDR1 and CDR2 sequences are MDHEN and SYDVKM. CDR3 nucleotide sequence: TGTGCCAGCAGCATGACAGGGAACTATGGCTACACCTTC. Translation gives CASSMTGNYGYTF.

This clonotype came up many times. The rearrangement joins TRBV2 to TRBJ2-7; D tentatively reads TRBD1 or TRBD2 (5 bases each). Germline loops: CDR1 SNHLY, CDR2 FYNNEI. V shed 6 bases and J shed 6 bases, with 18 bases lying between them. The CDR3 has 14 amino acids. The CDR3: CASRSGAQPIEQYF. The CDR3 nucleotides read TGTGCCAGCAGATCCGGGGCGCAACCGATCGAGCAGTACTTC. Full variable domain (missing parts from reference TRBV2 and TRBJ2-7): EPEVTQTPSHQVTQMGQEVILRCVPISNHLYFYWYRQILGQKVEFLVSFYNNEISEKSEIFDDQFSVERPDGSNFTLKIRSTKLEDSAMYFCASRSGAQPIEQYFGPGTRLTVT.

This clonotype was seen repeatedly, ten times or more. The CDR3 DNA reads TGTGCCAGCAGTTTAACGGGGGAGCTGTTTTTT. Translation: CASSLTGELFF. This chain connects TRBV28 to TRBJ2-2, with D uncertain. Germline V gene sequence: CDR1 MDHEN, CDR2 SYDVKM. V was cut by 2 bases and J by 8 bases, with 3 bases left in between. The CDR3 covers 11 residues.

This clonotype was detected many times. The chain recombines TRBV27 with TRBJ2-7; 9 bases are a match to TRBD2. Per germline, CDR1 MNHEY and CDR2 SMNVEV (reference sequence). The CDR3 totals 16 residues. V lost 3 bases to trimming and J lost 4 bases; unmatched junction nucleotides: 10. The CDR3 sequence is CASSFSTSGLLYEQYF. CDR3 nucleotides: TGTGCCAGCAGTTTTTCGACTAGCGGTTTACTTTACGAGCAGTACTTC.

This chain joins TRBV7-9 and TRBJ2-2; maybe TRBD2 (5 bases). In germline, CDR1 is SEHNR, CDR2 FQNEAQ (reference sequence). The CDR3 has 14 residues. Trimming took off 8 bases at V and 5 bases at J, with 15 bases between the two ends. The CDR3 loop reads CASCDRGATGELFF. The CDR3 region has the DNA TGTGCCAGCTGTGATCGGGGTGCTACCGGGGAGCTGTTTTTT.

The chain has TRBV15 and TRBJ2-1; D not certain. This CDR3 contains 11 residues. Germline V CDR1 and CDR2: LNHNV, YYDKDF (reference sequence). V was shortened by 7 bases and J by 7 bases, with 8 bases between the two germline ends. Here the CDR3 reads CATTSSNEQFF. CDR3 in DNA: TGTGCCACCACGTCGTCAAATGAGCAGTTCTTC.

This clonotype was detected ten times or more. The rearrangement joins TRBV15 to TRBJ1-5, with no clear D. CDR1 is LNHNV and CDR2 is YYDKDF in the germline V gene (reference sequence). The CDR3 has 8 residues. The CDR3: CSNQPQHF. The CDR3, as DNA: TGTAGCAATCAGCCCCAGCATTTT.

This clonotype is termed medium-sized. CDR3: CASSPPTSANTGELFF. The CDR3 region has the DNA TGCGCCAGCAGCCCCCCAACTAGCGCCAACACCGGGGAGCTGTTTTTT. The chain combines TRBV5-1 with TRBJ2-2; 7 bases match TRBD2. V shed 4 bases, J shed 2 bases, and the junction held 8 bases outside the gene matches. The CDR3 totals 16 residues. Germline loops: CDR1 SGHRS, CDR2 YFSETQ.

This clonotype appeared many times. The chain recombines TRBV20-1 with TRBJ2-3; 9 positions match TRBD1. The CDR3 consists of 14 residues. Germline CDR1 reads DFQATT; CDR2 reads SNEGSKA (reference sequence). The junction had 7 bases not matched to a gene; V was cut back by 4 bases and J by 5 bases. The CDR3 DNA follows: TGCAGTGCTACTTCGGACAGGGGAGGAGATACGCAGTATTTT. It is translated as CSATSDRGGDTQYF.

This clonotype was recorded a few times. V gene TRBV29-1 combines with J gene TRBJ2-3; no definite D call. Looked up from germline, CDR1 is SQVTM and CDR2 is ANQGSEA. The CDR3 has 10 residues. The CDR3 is CSSRTDTQYF. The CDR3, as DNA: TGCAGTTCAAGGACAGATACGCAGTATTTT.

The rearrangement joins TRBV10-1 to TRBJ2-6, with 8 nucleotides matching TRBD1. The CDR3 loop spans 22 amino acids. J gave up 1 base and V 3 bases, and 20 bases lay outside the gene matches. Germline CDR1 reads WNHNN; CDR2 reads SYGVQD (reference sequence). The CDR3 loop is CASSESSASSQDRVSGANVLTF. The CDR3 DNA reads TGCGCCAGCAGTGAAAGTAGCGCCTCGTCCCAGGACAGGGTGTCTGGGGCCAACGTCCTGACTTTC.

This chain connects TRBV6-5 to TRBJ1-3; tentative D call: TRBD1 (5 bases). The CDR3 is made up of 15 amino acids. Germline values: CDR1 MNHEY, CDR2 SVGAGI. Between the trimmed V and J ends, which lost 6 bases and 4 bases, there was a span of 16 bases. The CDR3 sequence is CASSLKGLGGNTIYF. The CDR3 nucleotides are TGTGCCAGCAGCCTCAAGGGGCTTGGCGGAAACACCATATATTTT.